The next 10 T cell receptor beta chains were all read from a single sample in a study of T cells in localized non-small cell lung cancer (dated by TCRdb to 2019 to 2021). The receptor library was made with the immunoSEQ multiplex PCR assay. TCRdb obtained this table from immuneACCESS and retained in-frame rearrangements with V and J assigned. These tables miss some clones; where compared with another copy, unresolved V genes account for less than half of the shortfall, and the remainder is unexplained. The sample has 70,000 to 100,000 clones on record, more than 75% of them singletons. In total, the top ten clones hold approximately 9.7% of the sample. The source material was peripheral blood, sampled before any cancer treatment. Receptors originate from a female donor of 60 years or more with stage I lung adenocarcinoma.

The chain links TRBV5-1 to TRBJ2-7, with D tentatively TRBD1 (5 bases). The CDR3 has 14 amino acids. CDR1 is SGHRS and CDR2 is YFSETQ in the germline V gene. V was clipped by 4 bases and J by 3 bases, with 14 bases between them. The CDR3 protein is CASSQMSQGYEQYF. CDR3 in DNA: TGCGCCAGCAGCCAAATGAGTCAGGGCTACGAGCAGTACTTC. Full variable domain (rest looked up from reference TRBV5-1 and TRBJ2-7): KAGVTQTPRYLIKTRGQQVTLSCSPISGHRSVSWYQQTPGQGLQFLFEYFSETQRNKGNFPGRFSGRQFSNSRSEMNVSTLELGDSALYLCASSQMSQGYEQYFGPGTRLTVT.

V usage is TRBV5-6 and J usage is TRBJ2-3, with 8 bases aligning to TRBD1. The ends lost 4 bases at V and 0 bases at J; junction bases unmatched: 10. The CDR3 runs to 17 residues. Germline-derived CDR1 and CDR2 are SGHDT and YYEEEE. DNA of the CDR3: TGTGCCAGCAGCCTGCGGAGGACAGGGCTTAGCACAGATACGCAGTATTTT. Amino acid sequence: CASSLRRTGLSTDTQYF.

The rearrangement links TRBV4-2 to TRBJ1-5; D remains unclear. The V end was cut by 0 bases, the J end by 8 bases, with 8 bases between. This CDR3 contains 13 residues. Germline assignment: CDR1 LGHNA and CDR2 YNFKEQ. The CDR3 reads CASSQDHPEPQHF. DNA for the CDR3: TGTGCCAGCAGCCAAGATCACCCGGAGCCCCAGCATTTT.

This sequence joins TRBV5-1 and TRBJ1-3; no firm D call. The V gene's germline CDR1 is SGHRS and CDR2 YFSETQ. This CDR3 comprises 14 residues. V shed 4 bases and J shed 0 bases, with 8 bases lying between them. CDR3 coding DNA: TGCGCCAGCAGCCCCGACTACTCTGGAAACACCATATATTTT. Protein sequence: CASSPDYSGNTIYF.

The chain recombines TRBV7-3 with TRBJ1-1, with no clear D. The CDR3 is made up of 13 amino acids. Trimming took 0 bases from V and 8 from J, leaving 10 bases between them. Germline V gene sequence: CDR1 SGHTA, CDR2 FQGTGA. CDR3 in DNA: TGTGCCAGCAGCTTAACGGGAAGGTCGGAAGCTTTCTTT. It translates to CASSLTGRSEAFF.

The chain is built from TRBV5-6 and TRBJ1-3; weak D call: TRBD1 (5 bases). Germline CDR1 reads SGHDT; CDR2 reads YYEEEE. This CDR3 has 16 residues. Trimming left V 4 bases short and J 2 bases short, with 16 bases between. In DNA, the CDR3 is TGTGCCAGCAGCCCGGGCGTCGGGGCAGCTGGAAACACCATATATTTT. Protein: CASSPGVGAAGNTIYF.

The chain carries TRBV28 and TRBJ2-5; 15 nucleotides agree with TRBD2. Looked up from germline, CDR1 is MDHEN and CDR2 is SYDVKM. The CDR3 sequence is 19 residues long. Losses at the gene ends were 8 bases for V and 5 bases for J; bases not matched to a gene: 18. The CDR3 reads CASGRLGLAGGRSEETQYF. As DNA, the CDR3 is TGTGCCAGCGGCAGGCTGGGACTAGCGGGAGGTCGTTCTGAGGAGACCCAGTACTTC.

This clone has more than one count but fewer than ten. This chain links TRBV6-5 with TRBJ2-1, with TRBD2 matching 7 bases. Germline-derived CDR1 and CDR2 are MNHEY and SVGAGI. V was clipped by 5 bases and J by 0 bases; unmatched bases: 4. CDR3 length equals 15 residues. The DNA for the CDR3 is TGTGCCAGCAGTCCCGGGGGGAACTCCTACAATGAGCAGTTCTTC. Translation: CASSPGGNSYNEQFF.

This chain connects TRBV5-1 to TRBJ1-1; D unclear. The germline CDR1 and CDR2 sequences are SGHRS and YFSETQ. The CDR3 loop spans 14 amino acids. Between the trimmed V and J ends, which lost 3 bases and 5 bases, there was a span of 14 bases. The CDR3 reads CASSWGVGRTEAFF. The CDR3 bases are TGCGCCAGCAGCTGGGGTGTGGGGAGAACTGAAGCTTTCTTT.

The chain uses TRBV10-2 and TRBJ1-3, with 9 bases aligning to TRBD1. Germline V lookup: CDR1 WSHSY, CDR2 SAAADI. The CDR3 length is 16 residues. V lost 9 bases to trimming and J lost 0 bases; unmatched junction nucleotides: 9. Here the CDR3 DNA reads TGCGCCAGTCGACAGGGGGTAACGAGCTCTGGAAACACCATATATTTT. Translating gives CASRQGVTSSGNTIYF.